This TCR beta chain was sequenced in a study of T cells after yellow fever vaccination. This clonotype was counted only a few times. Its target is unknown. Germline V gives CDR1 MNHEY, CDR2 SMNVEV (reference sequence). The CDR3 covers 14 residues. Trimming stripped 5 bases from V and 0 bases from J, with 11 bases between. Findings and caveats of the study: The study found a weaker secondary response that peaked faster, day 5 versus 15. The study re-detected most primary-vaccination clones after the booster (roughly 95% CD4, just over 85% CD8).

For TCR, cDNA came from 5'RACE template switching, which added a universal primer site and UMIs. MiXCR, applied by TCRdb to the 5' RACE reads, yields one record per CDR3 protein. The data hold about 210,000 distinct CDR3 sequences, with approximately 3% observed a single time. Here the sequenced sample was CD4+ T cells sorted from PBMCs, taken 10 days after the yellow fever booster vaccination. The origin of this receptor is a man aged 18 to 29 who received the YFV17D yellow fever vaccine. V is TRBV27 and J is TRBJ2-7; weak D call: TRBD2 (6 bases). CDR3 DNA sequence: TGTGCCAGCAGTGTTAGCGGAGCCTCCTACGAGCAGTACTTC. Translating it yields CASSVSGASYEQYF.